This is a list of T cell receptor beta chains from one sample in a study of regulatory T cells in long-lasting Graves disease. TCRdb used MiXCR to reprocess the multiplex PCR reads, holding one entry per CDR3 protein. This sample has some 420,000 distinct CDR3 sequences, with 22% found just once. The sequencing here drew on peripheral blood mononuclear cells (PBMCs), taken when the disease was refractory, from a patient treated with antithyroid drugs. Receptors originate from a female donor with Graves disease. Both conserved end residues are trimmed from each CDR3. A clone size is listed for some rows: how often the clone was seen (once, few, many), or a class if it is expanded.

CDR3 protein | V gene | clone size
ASSRGDLEAF | TRBV2 | many
ASRPPGTGGSGYT | TRBV7-2 | few
ARNIWAGRSNQPQH | TRBV12-3/TRBV12-4 | many
ASSQDFWGNTEAF | TRBV3-1 | .
ACGHRVDSYNSPLH | TRBV30 | .
ASSQERRQLYGYT | TRBV4-1 | .
ASIPITGQVVTEAF | TRBV28 | many
ASKSGGQNTGELF | TRBV7-2 | few
ASSYSLGYEQY | TRBV6-2/TRBV6-3 | .
ASSIGVHGANVLT | TRBV19 | .
SARAADSYEQY | TRBV20-1 | .
ASSVGSGGAGSPLH | TRBV9 | .
SARLDGTTLQKLF | TRBV20-1 | few
ASSLDVRGVGGYT | TRBV5-5 | .
SVDSGGGDEQY | TRBV29-1 | many
ASSPRQGERTEAF | TRBV12-3/TRBV12-4 | .
ASSENGQDTQPQH | TRBV6-1 | few
ASSFGTGSSYNSPLH | TRBV7-9 | few
AWSVGTGDTGELF | TRBV30 | few
ASSPGAEETQY | TRBV5-1 | many
ASSGRTLATGELF | TRBV2 | many
ASSFGTSGGQETQY | TRBV5-1 | few
ASSQVGQGYYGYT | TRBV14 | few
AISEYLGETQY | TRBV10-3 | few
ASSVDRGTYEQY | TRBV9 | .
ASSLVWTSGTSTDTQY | TRBV7-2 | few
ASSVKAATIRGYT | TRBV9 | .
ASSLDRAGVPPDEQF | TRBV5-1 | .
ASSWGGANEKLF | TRBV5-1 | .